A single sample is the source of the 25 T cell receptor beta chains below, sequenced in a study of T cell responses to AZD1222 COVID-19 vaccine. Assay: immunoSEQ multiplex PCR; the TCRdb copy retains only in-frame clones and omits some. Here the sample spans roughly 150,000 clones, about 91% being singletons. The sequencing used peripheral blood, collected on day 0 of AZD1222 vaccination. Every receptor here comes from an adult in good health.

The gene calls are TRBV6-1 and TRBJ1-5; D gene ambiguous. V lost 3 bases to trimming and J lost 5 bases, with 11 bases between them. The CDR3 length is 14 residues. In germline, CDR1 is MNHNS, CDR2 SASEGT. DNA of the CDR3: TGTGCCAGCAGTGAGCCGGGATATTATCAGCCCCAGCATTTT. Protein product: CASSEPGYYQPQHF.

V usage is TRBV6-4 and J usage is TRBJ2-2; D uncertain. V was clipped by 3 bases and J by 2 bases, with 1 base between them. In germline, CDR1 is MRHNA, CDR2 SNTAGT. The CDR3 is made up of 12 amino acids. The CDR3 reads CASSDNTGELFF. DNA for the CDR3: TGTGCCAGCAGTGATAACACCGGGGAGCTGTTTTTT.

The chain combines TRBV6-2 or TRBV6-3 with TRBJ2-1; TRBD2 aligns across 8 bases. In germline, CDR1 is MNHEY, CDR2 SVGEGT. The CDR3 totals 14 residues. J was trimmed by 8 bases and V by 4 bases; bases with no gene match: 7. The CDR3 protein is CASSLAGLGDEQFF. In DNA, the CDR3 is TGTGCCAGCAGTTTAGCGGGGCTCGGGGATGAGCAGTTCTTC.

The chain has TRBV6-2 or TRBV6-3 and TRBJ2-7; D tentatively fits TRBD1 or TRBD2 (5 bases each). Germline V gene sequence: CDR1 MNHEY, CDR2 SVGEGT. The CDR3 totals 14 residues. The ends were cut back, 6 bases at V and 2 bases at J, with 14 bases in the middle. The CDR3 region is CASSKGDLTYEQYF. DNA of the CDR3: TGTGCCAGCAGCAAAGGGGACCTTACCTACGAGCAGTACTTC.

This clone was observed a single time. This chain uses TRBV25-1 with TRBJ1-2, with 9 nucleotides matching TRBD1. V lost 3 bases to trimming and J lost 3 bases; unmatched junction nucleotides: 2. The CDR3 loop spans 14 amino acids. Germline CDR1 is MGHDK and CDR2 is SYGVNS. In DNA form, the CDR3 reads TGTGCCAGCAGTGACCGACAGGGGGACTATGGCTACACCTTC. Residues: CASSDRQGDYGYTF.

The chain recombines TRBV10-2 with TRBJ2-7; TRBD1 agrees at 9 bases. The CDR3 is 14 amino acids. Germline V gene data show CDR1 as WSHSY and CDR2 as SAAADI. Germline trimming cut 6 bases from V and 5 bases from J; bases unmatched to any gene: 8. The CDR3 sequence: CASSGGQGFNEQYF. DNA of the CDR3: TGCGCCAGCAGCGGGGGACAGGGTTTTAACGAGCAGTACTTC.

This sequence joins TRBV25-1 and TRBJ1-2; maybe TRBD1 (5 bases). Germline CDR1 is MGHDK and CDR2 is SYGVNS. The V gene lost 6 bases and the J gene lost 5 bases, with 10 bases spanning the gap. This CDR3 has 12 amino acids. CDR3 residues: CASSGTLYGYTF. In nucleotides, the CDR3 is TGTGCCAGCAGCGGGACCCTATATGGCTACACCTTC.

V usage is TRBV19 and J usage is TRBJ2-6; D gene unclear. V dropped 9 bases and J dropped 0 bases, with 12 bases sitting between them. The CDR3 sequence is 15 residues long. Germline assignment: CDR1 LNHDA and CDR2 SQIVND (reference sequence). CDR3 coding DNA: TGTGCCAGCGTTCAAGTAACCTCTGGGGCCAACGTCCTGACTTTC. Amino acids: CASVQVTSGANVLTF.

The J gene is TRBJ2-6, the V gene TRBV15; D is unresolved. Trimming cost V 8 bases and J 0 bases, with 5 bases left between them. The CDR3 is 13 amino acids. Germline V gene data show CDR1 as LNHNV and CDR2 as YYDKDF (reference sequence). The CDR3 nucleotides are TGTGCCACCTGCGACTCTGGGGCCAACGTCCTGACTTTC. Protein: CATCDSGANVLTF.

J is TRBJ2-1 and V is TRBV5-1, with D maybe TRBD1 (5 bases). Germline loops: CDR1 SGHRS, CDR2 YFSETQ. The V gene lost 0 bases and the J gene lost 8 bases, with 15 bases spanning the gap. This CDR3 contains 15 residues. Here the CDR3 reads CASSLAGHPSDEQFF. The CDR3 DNA is TGCGCCAGCAGCTTGGCTGGACACCCAAGCGATGAGCAGTTCTTC.

The V call is TRBV4-2, the J call TRBJ2-7, with 8 nucleotides matching TRBD2. The CDR3 consists of 16 residues. The germline gives CDR1 LGHNA, CDR2 YNFKEQ. Trimming took 0 bases from V and 5 from J; bases not matched to a gene: 9. The CDR3 here is CASSQELSLAGDEQYF. CDR3 nucleotides: TGTGCCAGCAGCCAAGAGTTATCCCTAGCGGGCGACGAGCAGTACTTC.

V usage is TRBV5-6 and J usage is TRBJ2-4; possibly TRBD1 for D (6 bases). This CDR3 is built from 13 residues. CDR1 is SGHDT and CDR2 is YYEEEE in the germline V gene. V lost 2 bases, J lost 8 bases, and 11 bases lay in between. CDR3 sequence: CASSFTGRDIQYF. The CDR3 nucleotides are TGTGCCAGCAGCTTTACAGGGCGGGACATTCAGTACTTC.

The V and J genes are TRBV9 and TRBJ1-6; 8 bases map to TRBD1. J gave up 7 bases and V 3 bases, and 3 bases lay outside the gene matches. There are 14 residues in the CDR3. In germline, CDR1 is SGDLS, CDR2 YYNGEE. The CDR3 region is CASSARTGNSPLHF. Written as DNA, the CDR3 is TGTGCCAGCAGCGCCAGGACAGGGAATTCACCCCTCCACTTT.

This chain joins TRBV28 and TRBJ2-4; D unclear. The CDR3 has 14 residues. V was cut by 3 bases and J by 0 bases, with 6 bases left in between. The germline gives CDR1 MDHEN, CDR2 SYDVKM. The CDR3 nucleotides are TGTGCCAGCAGTTTTTCTCCAGCCAAAAACATTCAGTACTTC. The encoded protein is CASSFSPAKNIQYF.

The chain joins TRBV7-2 to TRBJ1-5; D gene unclear. Trimming removed 1 base at V and 0 bases at J, with 10 bases between. This CDR3 is built from 16 residues. The germline CDR1 and CDR2 sequences are SGHTA and FQGNSA. The CDR3 protein is CASSLVGSDSNQPQHF. The CDR3 DNA reads as TGTGCCAGCAGCTTAGTCGGCTCCGATAGCAATCAGCCCCAGCATTTT.

CDR3: CASSDGELFF. CDR3 sequence (DNA): TGCGCCAGCAGTGACGGGGAGCTGTTTTTT. This sequence joins TRBV10-2 and TRBJ2-2; D gene unclear. V dropped 3 bases and J dropped 7 bases, with 0 bases sitting between them. The CDR3 contains 10 residues. Per germline, CDR1 WSHSY and CDR2 SAAADI.

V usage is TRBV19 and J usage is TRBJ2-7; 8 positions match TRBD1. The CDR3 sequence is 15 residues long. J lost 2 bases, V lost 3 bases, and 6 bases had no gene match. Germline V gene lookup returns CDR1 LNHDA and CDR2 SQIVND (reference sequence). The CDR3 bases are TGTGCCAGTAGTATTGGCCAGGGGGCCGCCTACGAGCAGTACTTC. Protein: CASSIGQGAAYEQYF.

This chain joins TRBV23-1 and TRBJ2-7; unclear D gene. TRBV23-1 has ORF status, its function being uncertain. Trimming left V 2 bases short and J 3 bases short, with 5 bases between. The CDR3 contains 12 residues. CDR3 loop: CASSQPVYEQYF. The CDR3 nucleotides read TGCGCCAGCAGTCAACCAGTCTACGAGCAGTACTTC.

J is TRBJ1-2 and V is TRBV3-1 (or the pseudogene TRBV3-2); D might be TRBD1 (6 bases). Germline lookup yields CDR1 LGHDT and CDR2 YNNKEL (reference sequence). Deletions cut 1 base from V and 7 bases from J, with 16 bases between. The CDR3 consists of 15 residues. The CDR3 DNA is TGTGCCAGCAGCCAAGCCCGCTATGGGGGCTCTGGCTACACCTTC. Amino acids: CASSQARYGGSGYTF.

V gene TRBV6-4 combines with J gene TRBJ1-6, with D unresolved. The V and J ends lost 4 bases and 0 bases respectively, with 7 bases between them. There are 15 residues in the CDR3. CDR1 MRHNA and CDR2 SNTAGT come from the germline V gene. CDR3 nucleotide sequence: TGTGCCAGCAGTGCCTCTAGCTCCTATAATTCACCCCTCCACTTT. Translation gives CASSASSSYNSPLHF.

The chain couples TRBV6-5 to TRBJ1-2; possible D gene TRBD1, 5 bases. Germline V lookup: CDR1 MNHEY, CDR2 SVGAGI. Trimming pared 6 bases from V and 2 bases from J, leaving 13 bases between. This CDR3 has 14 amino acids. The CDR3 here is CASRVDSVNYGYTF. The DNA of the CDR3 is TGTGCCAGCAGGGTCGACAGCGTAAACTATGGCTACACCTTC.

The CDR3 region has the DNA TGTGCCAGCAGCGTGGACCTCGGTGGTGGAGTTGGAAACACCATATATTTT. Protein sequence: CASSVDLGGGVGNTIYF. J is TRBJ1-3 and V is TRBV9; D remains ambiguous. CDR3 size: 17 residues. Trimming removed 2 bases from V and 3 bases from J, with 18 bases in between. The germline CDR1 and CDR2 sequences are SGDLS and YYNGEE. Combining the CDR3 with reference TRBV9 and TRBJ1-3 gives the whole variable domain DSGVTQTPKHLITATGQRVTLRCSPRSGDLSVYWYQQSLDQGLQFLIQYYNGEERAKGNILERFSAQQFPDLHSELNLSSLELGDSALYFCASSVDLGGGVGNTIYFGEGSWLTVV.

The rearrangement links TRBV6-6 to TRBJ1-4; perhaps TRBD1 as D (5 bases). The CDR3 totals 18 residues. The germline gives CDR1 MNHNY, CDR2 SVGAGI (reference sequence). The germline V and J ends were trimmed by 5 bases and 0 bases, with 19 bases remaining between them. The CDR3 reads CASSPVGGLVATNEKLFF. The CDR3 DNA sequence: TGTGCCAGCAGTCCAGTTGGGGGTTTAGTTGCAACTAATGAAAAACTGTTTTTT.

This chain connects TRBV24-1 to TRBJ2-1, with 10 nucleotides matching TRBD2. The CDR3 consists of 15 residues. Germline V gene sequence: CDR1 KGHDR, CDR2 SFDVKD. J was trimmed by 7 bases and V by 5 bases; bases with no gene match: 7. Written as DNA, the CDR3 is TGTGCCACCAGTGGAATAGCGGGAGGTAAAAATGAGCAGTTCTTC. Its translation: CATSGIAGGKNEQFF.

The rearrangement links TRBV7-8 to TRBJ1-4, with 11 bases that match TRBD1. Germline CDR1 SGHVS, CDR2 FQNEAQ. The J segment lost 7 bases and the V segment lost 4 bases, leaving 17 bases of the junction unmatched. The CDR3 is 19 residues long. This chain's CDR3 is CASSSVLRTGGSLAEKLFF. The CDR3 DNA is TGTGCCAGCAGCTCGGTACTACGGACAGGGGGCTCCCTGGCTGAAAAACTGTTTTTT.